In this sample, the clone carrying this T cell receptor (beta chain) turned up once. Its antigen is undetermined. Germline trimming cut 4 bases from V and 2 bases from J; bases unmatched to any gene: 7. In germline, CDR1 is SQVTM, CDR2 ANQGSEA. The CDR3 loop spans 15 amino acids. This PCR relied on a set of 60 Vbeta primers and 13 Jbeta primers. Original processing methods: Around 11 million shared chains were among the about 80 million unique TCR beta chains that a later analysis counted. Clones were sequenced by immunoSEQ multiplex PCR, and TCRdb holds only the in-frame ones, with some missing. V and J calls and clone size are copied from that table; D and trimming were computed from the DNA. The sample lists about 140,000 clones, roughly three fifths seen once, with roughly 6% in the top ten. This specimen comes from a study of cytomegalovirus exposure and HLA in healthy donors. Study-wide results and caveats: TCR beta chains numbering roughly 150 were designated cytomegalovirus-associated. Later analysis showed TCR association rates varying by HLA locus, highest for DRB1 and lowest for HLA-C. Using the classifier, cytomegalovirus status was reportedly diagnosed with high specificity and sensitivity.

Sample: PBMCs. The TCR originated in a woman aged 55-69 years in good health and CMV-seronegative. The rearrangement uses TRBV29-1 and TRBJ2-3, with 9 bases aligning to TRBD2. CDR3 in amino acids: CSVASSGTYTDTQYF. The CDR3 DNA reads as TGCAGCGTTGCTTCTAGCGGGACCTACACAGATACGCAGTATTTT.